The 30 T cell receptor beta chains below all came from one sample that was sequenced in a study of blood T cell repertoires in COVID-19. Here immunoSEQ multiplex PCR was the method, and the copy in TCRdb shows in-frame clones only, minus some. The sample yields around 300,000 clones, almost 90% seen once. Sequenced material: PBMCs or T cells enriched from blood (not recorded which). These receptors originate from a woman younger than 30 with acute COVID-19.

V gene TRBV19 combines with J gene TRBJ1-2; D might be TRBD1 (6 bases). Germline CDR1 reads LNHDA; CDR2 reads SQIVND (reference sequence). CDR3 length: 13 residues. Trimming took 5 bases from V and 4 from J, leaving 11 bases between them. The CDR3 bases are TGTGCCAGTAGTTTGGGGGGGCCCTATGGCTACACCTTC. It is translated as CASSLGGPYGYTF.

V is TRBV11-3 and J is TRBJ1-1, with D perhaps matching TRBD1 (5 bases). This CDR3 has 14 amino acids. Trimming shortened V by 1 base and J by 1 base, and 7 bases separated the two germline ends. The germline CDR1 and CDR2 sequences are SGHNT and YENEEA. This CDR3 reads CASSLGGENTEAFF. CDR3 DNA sequence: TGTGCCAGCAGCTTAGGGGGCGAGAACACTGAAGCTTTCTTT.

The rearrangement links TRBV6-5 to TRBJ2-7; TRBD1 agrees at 9 bases. Looked up from germline, CDR1 is MNHEY and CDR2 is SVGAGI. V shed 6 bases and J 5 bases; nucleotides not matched to a gene: 8. This CDR3 is 14 amino acids long. Written as DNA, the CDR3 is TGTGCCAGCAGGGGACGGACAGGGGATCACGAGCAGTACTTC. This translates into CASRGRTGDHEQYF.

This clone has a handful of counts. Other DNA sequences in this sample translate to the same CDR3. The V gene is TRBV3-1 (or the pseudogene TRBV3-2), the J gene TRBJ1-1; D gene unclear. The germline V gene has CDR1 LGHDT and CDR2 YNNKEL (reference sequence). The CDR3 runs 15 residues. Trimming left V 0 bases short and J 1 base short, with 9 bases between. This chain's CDR3 is CASSQEGSTNTEAFF. CDR3 DNA sequence: TGTGCCAGCAGCCAAGAGGGCAGCACGAACACTGAAGCTTTCTTT.

DNA of the CDR3: TGTGCCAGCAGCGTAGACAGGGGAAACTATGGCTACACCTTC. Translated: CASSVDRGNYGYTF. This chain uses TRBV27 with TRBJ1-2; 8 bases fit TRBD1. The CDR3 totals 14 residues. Germline V CDR1 and CDR2: MNHEY, SMNVEV (reference sequence). V shed 6 bases and J 2 bases; nucleotides not matched to a gene: 5.

The chain employs TRBV5-4 and TRBJ2-7, with a tentative D call TRBD2 (6 bases). V was trimmed by 0 bases and J by 5 bases, leaving 18 bases between them. CDR3 length: 16 amino acids. Germline V gene lookup returns CDR1 SGHNT and CDR2 YYREEE (reference sequence). This chain's CDR3 is CASSLEGGILFHEQYF. CDR3 in DNA: TGTGCCAGCAGCTTGGAGGGCGGGATTTTATTCCACGAGCAGTACTTC.

This clone was recorded a few times. V and J are TRBV19 and TRBJ1-3; D remains unclear. Trimming cost V 9 bases and J 1 base, with 19 bases left between them. Germline CDR1 and CDR2: LNHDA and SQIVND (reference sequence). This CDR3 is 16 amino acids long. This CDR3 is CASHPGLSESGNTIYF. In DNA, the CDR3 is TGTGCCAGCCACCCGGGGTTAAGTGAGTCTGGAAACACCATATATTTT.

The chain joins TRBV27 to TRBJ1-2; 12 bases are a match to TRBD1. This CDR3 is built from 16 residues. Germline trimming cut 6 bases from V and 4 bases from J; bases unmatched to any gene: 9. Germline V lookup: CDR1 MNHEY, CDR2 SMNVEV (reference sequence). CDR3 in DNA: TGTGCCAGCAGCACGACTGGGGGACAGGGGGCCTATGGCTACACCTTC. Translating it yields CASSTTGGQGAYGYTF.

This clone is labeled as medium-sized. The chain combines TRBV11-2 with TRBJ1-1; possible D gene TRBD1, 5 bases. Between the trimmed V and J ends, which lost 10 bases and 3 bases, there was a span of 12 bases. CDR1 and CDR2 from the germline V gene are SGHAT and FQNNGV. The CDR3 is made up of 12 amino acids. CDR3 DNA sequence: TGTGCCACAGGACATGTGGACACTGAAGCTTTCTTT. This sequence encodes CATGHVDTEAFF.

This sequence joins TRBV15 and TRBJ1-2, with D hard to call. Per germline, CDR1 LNHNV and CDR2 YYDKDF (reference sequence). Trimming pared 1 base from V and 8 bases from J, leaving 8 bases between. The CDR3 spans 12 residues. CDR3 nucleotides: TGTGCCACCAGCAGAGGGGAGACCGGCTACACCTTC. This translates into CATSRGETGYTF.

This sequence joins TRBV7-9 and TRBJ2-3; tentative D call: TRBD2 (5 bases). Germline lookup yields CDR1 SEHNR and CDR2 FQNEAQ (reference sequence). There are 14 residues in the CDR3. With 3 bases removed from V and 6 bases from J, the gap between germline ends came to 13 bases. The CDR3 loop reads CASSFTGLEDTQYF. The CDR3 DNA is TGTGCCAGCAGCTTTACGGGATTAGAGGATACGCAGTATTTT.

This clone was observed a single time. The gene calls are TRBV5-1 and TRBJ1-2; possible D gene TRBD1, 6 bases. The CDR3 totals 14 residues. V lost 0 bases and J 7 bases, leaving 13 bases between the germline ends. Germline values: CDR1 SGHRS, CDR2 YFSETQ. CDR3 sequence (DNA): TGCGCCAGCAGCTTGGCCGTCACAGGGAGTGGCTACACCTTC. Protein sequence: CASSLAVTGSGYTF.

This clone was observed a handful of times. The chain employs TRBV27 and TRBJ2-1, with TRBD1 as a possible D gene (5 bases). Trimming stripped 2 bases from V and 10 bases from J, with 12 bases between. The CDR3 is 13 residues long. From germline, CDR1 is MNHEY and CDR2 SMNVEV (reference sequence). The DNA of the CDR3 is TGTGCCAGCAGTTTACCAGGGCGTCGGGAGCAGTTCTTC. It translates to CASSLPGRREQFF.

The J gene is TRBJ2-1, the V gene TRBV5-1, with TRBD2 matching 9 bases. With 1 base clipped from V and 8 bases from J, the junction kept 10 bases outside the gene matches. Germline assignment: CDR1 SGHRS and CDR2 YFSETQ. The CDR3 has 16 residues. The CDR3 nucleotides are TGCGCCAGCAGCTTGATCGCGGCTAGCGGGACCCATGAGCAGTTCTTC. It translates to CASSLIAASGTHEQFF.

The V and J genes are TRBV9 and TRBJ2-7, with TRBD2 matching over 9 bases. Germline trimming cut 6 bases from V and 5 bases from J; bases unmatched to any gene: 12. The germline gives CDR1 SGDLS, CDR2 YYNGEE. This CDR3 is 15 amino acids long. In nucleotides, the CDR3 is TGTGCCAGCATCCCTGGGGCGGGAGGGCCCCACGAGCAGTACTTC. Amino acids: CASIPGAGGPHEQYF. The full variable domain, completed using reference TRBV9 and TRBJ2-7, is DSGVTQTPKHLITATGQRVTLRCSPRSGDLSVYWYQQSLDQGLQFLIQYYNGEERAKGNILERFSAQQFPDLHSELNLSSLELGDSALYFCASIPGAGGPHEQYFGPGTRLTVT.

The chain is built from TRBV30 and TRBJ2-2; D possibly corresponds to TRBD1 (7 bases). The CDR3 is 15 residues long. Germline V gene sequence: CDR1 GTSNPN, CDR2 SVGIG (reference sequence). The ends were cut back, 2 bases at V and 3 bases at J, with 13 bases in the middle. CDR3 sequence (DNA): TGTGCCTGGAGTTACGGAGGGGGCGACACCGGGGAGCTGTTTTTT. It specifies CAWSYGGGDTGELFF.

CDR3 nucleotides: TGTGCCAGTAGCAATGAAAAACTGTTTTTT. Translation gives CASSNEKLFF. The V and J genes are TRBV28 and TRBJ1-4; D unclear. Trimming took off 9 bases at V and 5 bases at J, with 4 bases between the two ends. Germline assignment: CDR1 MDHEN and CDR2 SYDVKM. The CDR3 loop spans 10 amino acids.

The chain combines TRBV2 with TRBJ1-5; perhaps TRBD1 as D (5 bases). The CDR3 length is 15 residues. CDR1 is SNHLY, CDR2 FYNNEI, per germline. Between the trimmed V and J ends, which lost 3 bases and 1 base, there was a span of 10 bases. As DNA, the CDR3 is TGTGCCAGCAGTGATCGGGGGGTAAGCAATCAGCCCCAGCATTTT. Residues: CASSDRGVSNQPQHF.

The CDR3 bases are TGTGCCAGCAGTGTACAGGGGGCCGACACTGAAGCTTTCTTT. Amino acids: CASSVQGADTEAFF. The rearrangement uses TRBV6-4 and TRBJ1-1; 9 nucleotides align to TRBD1. The trim removed 4 bases at V and 3 bases at J, leaving 3 bases unmatched. The germline V gene has CDR1 MRHNA and CDR2 SNTAGT. The CDR3 contains 14 residues.

V usage is TRBV27 and J usage is TRBJ1-4; perhaps TRBD1 as D (5 bases). The CDR3 is 13 residues long. Trimming removed 7 bases at V and 7 bases at J, with 13 bases between. Germline CDR1 MNHEY, CDR2 SMNVEV (reference sequence). The CDR3 nucleotides read TGTGCCAGCAAGACCGGAGGGGCTGAAAAACTGTTTTTT. It encodes CASKTGGAEKLFF.

The chain is built from TRBV2 and TRBJ2-1; 7 nucleotides agree with TRBD2. This CDR3 region has 13 residues. Trimming cost V 9 bases and J 6 bases; bases outside gene matches: 8. Germline loops: CDR1 SNHLY, CDR2 FYNNEI. CDR3 coding DNA: TGTGCCAGGGGTAGCGGGCGGGGCAATGAGCAGTTCTTC. It translates to CARGSGRGNEQFF.

The chain carries TRBV19 and TRBJ1-1; maybe TRBD1 (5 bases). The CDR3 is 16 amino acids. Germline V lookup: CDR1 LNHDA, CDR2 SQIVND (reference sequence). V was pared by 6 bases and J by 7 bases, with 24 bases between. In DNA, the CDR3 is TGTGCCAGTAGGGTGGGGCGTCACCAACGCTGGGGTGAAGCTTTCTTT. This gives the protein CASRVGRHQRWGEAFF.

Comment on this clone: Within the sample, other DNA sequences also encode this same CDR3. The chain is built from TRBV6-5 and TRBJ1-5, with no clear D. The V and J ends lost 0 bases and 7 bases respectively, with 7 bases between them. The CDR3 length is 13 residues. Germline loops: CDR1 MNHEY, CDR2 SVGAGI. CDR3 in DNA: TGTGCCAGCAGTTACTCGCGAGGCCAGCCCCAGCATTTT. Protein: CASSYSRGQPQHF.

This chain links TRBV5-8 with TRBJ2-7; D is ambiguous. This CDR3 contains 14 residues. The germline V gene has CDR1 SGHTS and CDR2 YDEGEE. With 1 base removed from V and 2 bases from J, the gap between germline ends came to 10 bases. The CDR3 sequence: CASSLLGQAYEQYF. DNA of the CDR3: TGTGCCAGCAGCTTGCTTGGCCAAGCCTACGAGCAGTACTTC.

This sequence joins TRBV5-1 and TRBJ1-1; 10 bases match TRBD1. The germline CDR1 and CDR2 sequences are SGHRS and YFSETQ. V dropped 4 bases and J dropped 2; count of bases not matched to a gene: 8. This CDR3 has 16 amino acids. The DNA of the CDR3 is TGCGCCAGCAGCCGCGCCGGGACAGGGGACAACACTGAAGCTTTCTTT. This gives the protein CASSRAGTGDNTEAFF.

The chain has TRBV19 and TRBJ2-3, with a tentative D call TRBD2 (5 bases). V was trimmed by 4 bases and J by 1 base, leaving 9 bases between them. There are 14 residues in the CDR3. The germline V gene has CDR1 LNHDA and CDR2 SQIVND (reference sequence). The CDR3 nucleotides read TGTGCCAGTAGTACAGTGGAGGGCACAGATACGCAGTATTTT. Amino acids: CASSTVEGTDTQYF.

This clone was detected only once. V is TRBV7-9 and J is TRBJ1-4; TRBD1 aligns across 9 bases. V gave up 5 bases and J gave up 8 bases; unmatched junction bases: 6. The germline CDR1 and CDR2 sequences are SEHNR and FQNEAQ (reference sequence). The CDR3 loop spans 14 amino acids. The CDR3 loop is CASSLQGAREKLFF. The CDR3 bases are TGTGCCAGCAGCCTACAGGGGGCGAGGGAAAAACTGTTTTTT.

V gene TRBV27 combines with J gene TRBJ2-1, with 11 nucleotides matching TRBD2. The trim removed 5 bases at V and 7 bases at J, leaving 10 bases unmatched. The germline gives CDR1 MNHEY, CDR2 SMNVEV (reference sequence). The CDR3 has 16 amino acids. This CDR3 is CASSPRRLAGRNEQFF. The CDR3 DNA sequence: TGTGCCAGCAGTCCTCGGAGACTAGCGGGACGGAATGAGCAGTTCTTC.

The sample holds a few counts of this clone. The chain joins TRBV11-2 to TRBJ2-6; the match to TRBD1 covers 8 bases. V was pared by 5 bases and J by 6 bases, with 9 bases of the junction left unmatched. The germline V gene encodes CDR1 SGHAT and CDR2 FQNNGV. This CDR3 has 16 amino acids. Here the CDR3 reads CASSTRTGKSANVLTF. The CDR3 DNA sequence: TGTGCCAGCAGCACCAGGACAGGGAAATCGGCCAACGTCCTGACTTTC. The variable domain in full, completed from reference TRBV11-2 and TRBJ2-6, reads EAGVAQSPRYKIIEKRQSVAFWCNPISGHATLYWYQQILGQGPKLLIQFQNNGVVDDSQLPKDRFSAERLKGVDSTLKIQPAKLEDSAVYLCASSTRTGKSANVLTFGAGSRLTVL.

This chain uses TRBV11-3 with TRBJ2-3; 7 positions match TRBD2. V gave up 0 bases and J gave up 2 bases; unmatched junction bases: 8. The CDR3 loop spans 17 amino acids. Germline V gene data show CDR1 as SGHNT and CDR2 as YENEEA. The CDR3 nucleotides read TGTGCCAGCAGCTTAGACCTGATAGCGGGCCTCACAGATACGCAGTATTTT. Its translation: CASSLDLIAGLTDTQYF.